The subject of this entry is one T cell receptor beta chain. The data originate from a study of blood T cell repertoires in COVID-19. TCRdb's copy holds only in-frame clones and misses some; the assay was immunoSEQ multiplex PCR. The sample comprises some 160,000 clones, 75% to 90% of which are singletons, and nearly 3.5% rests with the top ten. The V gene end was trimmed by 7 bases and the J gene end by 5 bases; junction bases not matched to a gene: 4. This CDR3 is 13 amino acids long. Germline-derived CDR1 and CDR2 are LNHDA and SQIVND (reference sequence). This receptor was identified in a woman aged 60-70 years who had recovered from COVID-19. V is TRBV19 and J is TRBJ2-7; 11 positions agree with TRBD1. The source material was PBMCs or T cells enriched from blood (not recorded which). The CDR3 DNA follows: TGTGCCAGTAACTCGGGACAGGGGGACGAGCAGTACTTC. Translated: CASNSGQGDEQYF. The full variable domain, with the rest looked up from reference TRBV19 and TRBJ2-7, is DGGITQSPKYLFRKEGQNVTLSCEQNLNHDAMYWYRQDPGQGLRLIYYSQIVNDFQKGDIAEGYSVSREKKESFPLTVTSAQKNPTAFYLCASNSGQGDEQYFGPGTRLTVT.